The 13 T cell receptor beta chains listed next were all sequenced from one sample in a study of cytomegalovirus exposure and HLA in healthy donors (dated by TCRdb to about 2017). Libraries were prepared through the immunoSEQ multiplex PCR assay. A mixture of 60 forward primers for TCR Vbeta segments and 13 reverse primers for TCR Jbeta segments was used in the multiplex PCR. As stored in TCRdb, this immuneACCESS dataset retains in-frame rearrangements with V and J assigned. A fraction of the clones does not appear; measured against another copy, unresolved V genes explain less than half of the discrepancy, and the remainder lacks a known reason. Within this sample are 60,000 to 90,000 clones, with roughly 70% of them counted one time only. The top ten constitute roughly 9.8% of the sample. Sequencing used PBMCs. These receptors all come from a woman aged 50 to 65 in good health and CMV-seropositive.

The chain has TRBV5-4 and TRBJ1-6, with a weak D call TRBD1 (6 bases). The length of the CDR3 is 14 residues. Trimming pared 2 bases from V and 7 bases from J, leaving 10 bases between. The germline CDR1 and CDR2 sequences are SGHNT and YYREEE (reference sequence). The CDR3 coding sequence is TGTGCCAGCAGCTTCCCGACAGGCAATTCACCCCTCCACTTT. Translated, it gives CASSFPTGNSPLHF. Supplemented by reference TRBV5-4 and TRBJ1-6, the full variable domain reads ETGVTQSPTHLIKTRGQQVTLRCSSQSGHNTVSWYQQALGQGPQFIFQYYREEENGRGNFPPRFSGLQFPNYSSELNVNALELDDSALYLCASSFPTGNSPLHFGNGTRLTVT.

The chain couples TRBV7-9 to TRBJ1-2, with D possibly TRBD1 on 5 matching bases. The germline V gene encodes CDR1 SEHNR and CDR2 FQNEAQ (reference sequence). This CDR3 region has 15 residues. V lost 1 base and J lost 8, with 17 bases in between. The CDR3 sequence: CASSLDQGSAGGYTF. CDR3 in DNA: TGTGCCAGCAGCTTAGACCAGGGTTCAGCTGGCGGCTACACCTTC.

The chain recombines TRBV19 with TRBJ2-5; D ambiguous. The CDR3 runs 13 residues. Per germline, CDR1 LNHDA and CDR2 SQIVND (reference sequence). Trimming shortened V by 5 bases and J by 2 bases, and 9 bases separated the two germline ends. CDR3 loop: CASSGHIQETQYF. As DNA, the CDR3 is TGTGCCAGTAGTGGGCACATTCAAGAGACCCAGTACTTC.

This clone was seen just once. In nucleotides, the CDR3 is TGTGCCAGCAGTTACTCGGACACGAACACTGAAGCTTTCTTT. It translates to CASSYSDTNTEAFF. The chain recombines TRBV6-5 with TRBJ1-1; the D gene is possibly TRBD1 (5 bases). Between the trimmed V and J ends, which lost 0 bases and 1 base, there was a span of 6 bases. The germline V gene encodes CDR1 MNHEY and CDR2 SVGAGI. The length of the CDR3 is 14 residues.

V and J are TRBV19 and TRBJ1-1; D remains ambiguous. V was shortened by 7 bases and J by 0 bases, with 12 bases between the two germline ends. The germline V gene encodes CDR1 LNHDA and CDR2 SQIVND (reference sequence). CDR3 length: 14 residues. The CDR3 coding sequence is TGTGCCAGTACCCAGGACGGGATGAACACTGAAGCTTTCTTT. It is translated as CASTQDGMNTEAFF.

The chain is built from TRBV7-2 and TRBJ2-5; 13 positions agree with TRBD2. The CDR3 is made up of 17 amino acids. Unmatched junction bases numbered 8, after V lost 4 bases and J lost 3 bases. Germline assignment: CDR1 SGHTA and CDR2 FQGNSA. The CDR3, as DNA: TGTGCCAGCAGCTCTCCGCCGGGACTAGCGGGGAAAGAGACCCAGTACTTC. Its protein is CASSSPPGLAGKETQYF. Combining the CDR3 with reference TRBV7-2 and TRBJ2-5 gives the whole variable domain GAGVSQSPSNKVTEKGKDVELRCDPISGHTALYWYRQSLGQGLEFLIYFQGNSAPDKSGLPSDRFSAERTGGSVSTLTIQRTQQEDSAVYLCASSSPPGLAGKETQYFGPGTRLLVL.

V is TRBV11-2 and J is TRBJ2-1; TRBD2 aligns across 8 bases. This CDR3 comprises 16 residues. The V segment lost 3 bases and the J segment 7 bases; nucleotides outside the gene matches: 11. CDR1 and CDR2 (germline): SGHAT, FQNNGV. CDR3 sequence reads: CASSFPEIAGRNEQFF. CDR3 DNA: TGTGCCAGCAGCTTCCCCGAGATAGCGGGACGAAATGAGCAGTTCTTC. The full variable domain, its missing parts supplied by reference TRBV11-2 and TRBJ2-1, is EAGVAQSPRYKIIEKRQSVAFWCNPISGHATLYWYQQILGQGPKLLIQFQNNGVVDDSQLPKDRFSAERLKGVDSTLKIQPAKLEDSAVYLCASSFPEIAGRNEQFFGPGTRLTVL.

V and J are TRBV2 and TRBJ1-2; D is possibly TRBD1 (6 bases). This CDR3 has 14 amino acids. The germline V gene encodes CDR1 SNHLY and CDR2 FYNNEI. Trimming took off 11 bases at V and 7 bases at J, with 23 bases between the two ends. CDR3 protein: CAGARGTTSGGYTF. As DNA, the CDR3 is TGTGCCGGGGCGAGGGGGACCACGAGTGGTGGCTACACCTTC.

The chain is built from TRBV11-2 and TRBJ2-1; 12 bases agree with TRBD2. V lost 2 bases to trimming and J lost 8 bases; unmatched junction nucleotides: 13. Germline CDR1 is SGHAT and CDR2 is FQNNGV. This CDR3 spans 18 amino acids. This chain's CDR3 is CASSLIATSGRRRDEQFF. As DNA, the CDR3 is TGTGCCAGCAGCTTAATAGCTACTAGCGGGAGGAGACGGGATGAGCAGTTCTTC.

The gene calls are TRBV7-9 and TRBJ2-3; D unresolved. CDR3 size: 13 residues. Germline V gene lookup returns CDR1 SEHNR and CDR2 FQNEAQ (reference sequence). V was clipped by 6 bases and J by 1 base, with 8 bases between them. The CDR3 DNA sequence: TGTGCCAGCAGTTTCAGCGGCACAGATACGCAGTATTTT. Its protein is CASSFSGTDTQYF.

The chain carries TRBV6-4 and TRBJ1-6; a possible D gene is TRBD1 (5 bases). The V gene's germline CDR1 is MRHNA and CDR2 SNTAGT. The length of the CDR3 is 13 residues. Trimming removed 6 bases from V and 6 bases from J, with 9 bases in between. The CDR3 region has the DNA TGTGCCAGCAGGCGACAGTTTAATTCACCCCTCCACTTT. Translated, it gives CASRRQFNSPLHF.

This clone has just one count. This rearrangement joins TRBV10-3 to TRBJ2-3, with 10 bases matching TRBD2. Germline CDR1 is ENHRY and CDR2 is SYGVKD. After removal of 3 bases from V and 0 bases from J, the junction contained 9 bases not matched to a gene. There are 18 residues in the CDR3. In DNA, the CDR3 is TGTGCCATCAGTGACCTAGCGGGGGACCTTCCTAGCACAGATACGCAGTATTTT. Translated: CAISDLAGDLPSTDTQYF.

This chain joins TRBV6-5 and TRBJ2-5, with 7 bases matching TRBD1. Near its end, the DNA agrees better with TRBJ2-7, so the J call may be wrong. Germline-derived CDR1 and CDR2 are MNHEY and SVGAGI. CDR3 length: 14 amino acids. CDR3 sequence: CASSKDRETYEQYF. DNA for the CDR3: TGTGCCAGCAGTAAAGACAGGGAGACCTACGAGCAGTACTTC.